This T cell receptor beta chain stems from a study of glioma-infiltrating T cells after dendritic cell vaccination. Study in general: Autologous tumor lysate was loaded overnight onto monocyte-derived dendritic cells grown seven days with IL-4 and GM-CSF.

The method was immunoSEQ multiplex PCR; TCRdb's version includes in-frame clones alone and lacks a portion of them. The sample consists of tens of thousands of clones, 80% to 85% of them appearing once. This clone was counted only a few times. V was trimmed by 6 bases and J by 5 bases, leaving 7 bases between them. CDR1 is MNHNS and CDR2 is SASEGT in the germline V gene. This CDR3 spans 11 amino acids. The sample here was blood, taken before dendritic cell vaccination. This chain uses TRBV6-1 with TRBJ2-5; tentatively, D is TRBD1 (6 bases). This TCR was recovered from a human donor with glioblastoma. The CDR3 coding sequence is TGTGCCAGCAGGGGGGCGGAGACCCAGTACTTC. Its translation: CASRGAETQYF.